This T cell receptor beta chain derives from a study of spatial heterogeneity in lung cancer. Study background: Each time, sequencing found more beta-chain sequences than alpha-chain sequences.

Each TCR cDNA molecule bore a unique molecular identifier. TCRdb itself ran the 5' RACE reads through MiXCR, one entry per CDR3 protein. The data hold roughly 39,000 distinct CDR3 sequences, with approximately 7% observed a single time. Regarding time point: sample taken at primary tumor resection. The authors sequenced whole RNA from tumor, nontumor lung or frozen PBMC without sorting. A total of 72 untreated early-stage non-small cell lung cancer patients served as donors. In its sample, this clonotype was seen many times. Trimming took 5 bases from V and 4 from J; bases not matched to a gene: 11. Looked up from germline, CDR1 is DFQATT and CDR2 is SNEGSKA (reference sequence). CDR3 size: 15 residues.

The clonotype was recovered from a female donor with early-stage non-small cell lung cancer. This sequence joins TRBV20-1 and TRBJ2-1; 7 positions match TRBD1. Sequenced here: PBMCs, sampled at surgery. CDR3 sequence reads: CSAGKAGTVYNEQFF. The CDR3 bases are TGCAGTGCTGGCAAAGCCGGGACAGTTTACAATGAGCAGTTCTTC.